The 23 T cell receptor beta chains reported below all come from one sample, sequenced in a study of regulatory T cells in long-lasting Graves disease. Through Arm-PCR of CDR3 regions and iRepertoire HTBI primers, TCR beta libraries were built. TCRdb redid the calling of the multiplex PCR reads with MiXCR, one entry per CDR3 protein. The sample carries roughly 260,000 distinct CDR3 sequences, roughly 18% recorded once. Sample time point: newly diagnosed GD, antithyroid drugs for less than 3 months. Isolated PBMC RNA provided the starting material for the TCR library. This sample was shared with a second study, whose subject was T cells in Graves' hyperthyroidism and ophthalmopathy.

The specimen comprised peripheral blood mononuclear cells (PBMCs), sampled at new diagnosis, from a patient treated with antithyroid drugs. The receptors were sampled from a woman aged 25 to 39 with Graves disease.

This clonotype has more than one count but fewer than ten. The gene calls are TRBV19 and TRBJ2-1; D is perhaps TRBD1 or TRBD2 (5 bases each). CDR1 and CDR2 from the germline V gene are LNHDA and SQIVND (reference sequence). Trimming shortened V by 8 bases and J by 6 bases, and 23 bases separated the two germline ends. This CDR3 comprises 16 residues. The CDR3 spells CASGTDRDPRGNEQFF. CDR3 nucleotide sequence: TGTGCCAGTGGGACCGATAGGGACCCCCGCGGCAATGAGCAGTTCTTC.

The table lists this clonotype with many counts. The chain joins TRBV6-1 to TRBJ1-5; D is ambiguous. Trimming removed 5 bases at V and 0 bases at J, with 14 bases between. This CDR3 is 16 amino acids long. The germline V gene has CDR1 MNHNS and CDR2 SASEGT. In DNA, the CDR3 is TGTGCCAGCAGTAACCGACGGCCCTATAGCAATCAGCCCCAGCATTTT. It encodes CASSNRRPYSNQPQHF.

On this clonotype itself: This is likely an artifact of a read error, given a far larger clone one base away. V is TRBV7-9 and J is TRBJ1-1, with unresolved D. The V end lost 8 bases, the J end lost 3 bases, and 13 bases lay between the germline ends. CDR1 and CDR2 from the germline V gene are SEHNR and FQNEAQ (reference sequence). The CDR3 contains 13 residues. CDR3 bases: TGTGCCAGCTTAACACGGGCGGACACTGAAGCTTTCTTT. Its protein is CASLTRADTEAFF.

The table lists this clonotype with many counts. This rearrangement joins TRBV5-1 to TRBJ2-2; D is uncertain. The V end lost 4 bases, the J end lost 2 bases, and 9 bases lay between the germline ends. The CDR3 totals 14 residues. CDR1 and CDR2 (germline): SGHRS, YFSETQ. DNA of the CDR3: TGCGCCAGCAGCCATAGACAAAACACCGGGGAGCTGTTTTTT. As protein: CASSHRQNTGELFF.

The chain joins TRBV15 to TRBJ2-5; D remains unclear. Deletions cut 4 bases from V and 5 bases from J, with 11 bases between. The germline V gene has CDR1 LNHNV and CDR2 YYDKDF (reference sequence). The CDR3 totals 13 residues. The CDR3 nucleotides read TGTGCCACCAGCAAACATGCCGGGGAGACCCAGTACTTC. Translation: CATSKHAGETQYF.

The chain links TRBV20-1 to TRBJ1-2; D is unclear. The V end lost 7 bases, the J end lost 2 bases, and 17 bases lay between the germline ends. The CDR3 runs 14 residues. CDR1 is DFQATT and CDR2 is SNEGSKA in the germline V gene (reference sequence). The CDR3 DNA reads TGCAGTGTATTTCGGGAGTTCGGGAACTATGGCTACACCTTC. Translation gives CSVFREFGNYGYTF.

About this clonotype itself: A far larger clone differs by one base, so this is likely a read error. The V and J genes are TRBV20-1 and TRBJ2-4; 13 bases are a match to TRBD2. The CDR3 spans 15 residues. J lost 13 bases, V lost 6 bases, and 15 bases had no gene match. Germline loops: CDR1 DFQATT, CDR2 SNEGSKA (reference sequence). For the CDR3, the DNA is TGCAGTGCACCCCCCTTTGGACTAGCGGGGGATGAGCAGTACTTC. Its translation: CSAPPFGLAGDEQYF.

This clonotype was recorded many times. One end of the junction fails to match germline, which may point to a read error. This sequence joins TRBV27 and TRBJ1-1; the D gene is possibly TRBD1 (6 bases). Germline-derived CDR1 and CDR2 are MNHEY and SMNVEV (reference sequence). This CDR3 comprises 13 residues. The CDR3 bases are TGTACCAGCAACCGGGCAGGGGAGACCGAAGCTTTCTTT. As protein: CTSNRAGETEAFF.

The chain combines TRBV5-4 with TRBJ2-5, with TRBD1 matching over 7 bases. CDR3 length equals 14 residues. CDR1 is SGHNT and CDR2 is YYREEE in the germline V gene (reference sequence). The V and J ends lost 4 bases and 3 bases, in that order; junction bases with no gene match: 6. The CDR3 loop reads CASSREGTEETQYF. Written as DNA, the CDR3 is TGTGCCAGCAGCCGTGAGGGGACAGAAGAGACCCAGTACTTC.

This clonotype was observed at least ten times. The genes are TRBV7-9 and TRBJ2-1; D is uncertain. V lost 3 bases and J 1 base, leaving 4 bases between the germline ends. CDR1 is SEHNR and CDR2 is FQNEAQ in the germline V gene (reference sequence). This CDR3 has 13 residues. DNA for the CDR3: TGTGCCAGCAGCTTCGCGTCCTACAATGAGCAGTTCTTC. This encodes CASSFASYNEQFF.

This clonotype was observed at least ten times. The V and J genes are TRBV12-3 or TRBV12-4 and TRBJ1-5; 7 bases map to TRBD1. This CDR3 spans 16 amino acids. With 6 bases clipped from V and 3 bases from J, the junction kept 11 bases outside the gene matches. The CDR3 DNA is TGTGCCAGCAGACCAAACGGACAGGTGCTCAATCAGCCCCAGCATTTT. Translation gives CASRPNGQVLNQPQHF.

This clonotype was detected many times. The chain carries TRBV12-3 or TRBV12-4 and TRBJ1-5; D ambiguous. The V end lost 5 bases, the J end lost 7 bases, and 15 bases lay between the germline ends. The CDR3 loop spans 14 amino acids. CDR3 loop: CASSPQVLRQPQHF. The CDR3 bases are TGTGCCAGCAGTCCCCAGGTTCTTAGACAGCCCCAGCATTTT.

This clonotype came up many times. This chain joins TRBV28 and TRBJ2-3; no clear D. Trimming took off 1 base at V and 2 bases at J, with 4 bases between the two ends. Germline V gene data show CDR1 as MDHEN and CDR2 as SYDVKM. This CDR3 spans 13 amino acids. The CDR3 bases are TGTGCCAGCAGTTTATTATCCACAGATACGCAGTATTTT. The encoded protein is CASSLLSTDTQYF.

This clonotype was picked up many times. This chain uses TRBV7-2 with TRBJ2-1; a weak D match, TRBD1 (5 bases). Germline-derived CDR1 and CDR2 are SGHTA and FQGNSA. CDR3 length: 14 amino acids. Trimming removed 4 bases at V and 9 bases at J, with 16 bases between. The CDR3 nucleotides are TGTGCCAGCAGCTCCTTCGTTCAGGGTGTTGAGCAGTTCTTC. This sequence encodes CASSSFVQGVEQFF. The full variable domain, its missing parts supplied by reference TRBV7-2 and TRBJ2-1, is GAGVSQSPSNKVTEKGKDVELRCDPISGHTALYWYRQSLGQGLEFLIYFQGNSAPDKSGLPSDRFSAERTGGSVSTLTIQRTQQEDSAVYLCASSSFVQGVEQFFGPGTRLTVL.

This clonotype showed up many times. The V and J genes are TRBV20-1 and TRBJ1-4, with no clear D. Germline values: CDR1 DFQATT, CDR2 SNEGSKA (reference sequence). The CDR3 runs to 13 residues. V lost 3 bases and J lost 5, with 10 bases in between. CDR3: CSARRGENEKLFF. Here the CDR3 DNA reads TGCAGTGCTAGGCGAGGAGAAAATGAAAAACTGTTTTTT.

There are many counts of this clonotype. V gene TRBV20-1 combines with J gene TRBJ2-2; 8 nucleotides line up with TRBD2. The CDR3 has 15 residues. The V and J ends lost 5 bases and 3 bases, in that order; junction bases with no gene match: 8. The V gene's germline CDR1 is DFQATT and CDR2 SNEGSKA (reference sequence). The CDR3 DNA follows: TGCAGTGCTTCTACGGGGGGGCCTCACACCGGGGAGCTGTTTTTT. Translated: CSASTGGPHTGELFF.

This clonotype was observed many times. The gene calls are TRBV20-1 and TRBJ1-1, with a weak D call TRBD1 (5 bases). CDR3 length equals 13 residues. Trimming left V 4 bases short and J 3 bases short, with 12 bases between. CDR1 is DFQATT and CDR2 is SNEGSKA in the germline V gene (reference sequence). CDR3: CSANGGWDTEAFF. DNA for the CDR3: TGCAGTGCTAATGGGGGGTGGGACACTGAAGCTTTCTTT.

This clonotype came up a few times. The V gene is TRBV29-1, the J gene TRBJ2-7; D is unclear. Trimming cost V 7 bases and J 0 bases, with 10 bases left between them. The CDR3 sequence is 12 residues long. CDR1 and CDR2 from the germline V gene are SQVTM and ANQGSEA. The CDR3 sequence: CSAETDSYEQYF. In nucleotides, the CDR3 is TGCAGCGCCGAAACGGACTCCTACGAGCAGTACTTC.

At least ten counts were recorded for this clonotype. CDR3 bases: TGTGCCAGCAGCTTCAGACGGGGACAGGGGAGCAATGGCTACACCTTC. Its protein is CASSFRRGQGSNGYTF. The rearrangement links TRBV5-8 to TRBJ1-2; 10 bases align to TRBD1. The trim removed 2 bases at V and 6 bases at J, leaving 10 bases unmatched. The CDR3 has 16 amino acids. Germline CDR1 and CDR2: SGHTS and YDEGEE.

This clonotype was counted at least ten times. In nucleotides, the CDR3 is TGTGCCAGCAGCTTAAGGAAGATCGTCCAAGAGACCCAGTACTTC. Encoded protein: CASSLRKIVQETQYF. The chain uses TRBV7-9 and TRBJ2-5; no reliable D call. Looked up from germline, CDR1 is SEHNR and CDR2 is FQNEAQ (reference sequence). The CDR3 is 15 residues long. V lost 2 bases, J lost 1 base, and 11 bases lay in between.

This chain links TRBV6-2 or TRBV6-3 with TRBJ2-5; 8 bases map to TRBD1. The V gene's germline CDR1 is MNHEY and CDR2 SVGEGT. The V and J ends lost 6 bases and 3 bases, in that order; junction bases with no gene match: 3. The CDR3 loop spans 13 amino acids. The DNA for the CDR3 is TGTGCCAGCAGGGTACAGGGGGAAGAGACCCAGTACTTC. As protein: CASRVQGEETQYF.

This clonotype occurred many times. The chain links TRBV20-1 to TRBJ2-5; 9 bases match TRBD2. J was trimmed by 5 bases and V by 6 bases; bases with no gene match: 13. The germline CDR1 and CDR2 sequences are DFQATT and SNEGSKA (reference sequence). The CDR3 covers 15 residues. Here the CDR3 DNA reads TGCAGTGCAGAACTCGGGACTAGCAATTTGGAGACCCAGTACTTC. Translated, it gives CSAELGTSNLETQYF.

This clonotype was detected many times. This rearrangement joins TRBV5-1 to TRBJ1-5, with a possible D match to TRBD1 (5 bases). The V gene lost 4 bases and the J gene lost 3 bases, with 17 bases spanning the gap. The CDR3 is made up of 16 amino acids. Germline V CDR1 and CDR2: SGHRS, YFSETQ. The DNA for the CDR3 is TGCGCCAGCAGCCCCGGGACGGAAACTTTCAATCAGCCCCAGCATTTT. Amino acids: CASSPGTETFNQPQHF.